This T cell receptor (beta chain) derives from a study of T cell responses to AZD1222 COVID-19 vaccine. Study at large: Pooled together were second doses at about 4 or about 12 weeks.

The CDR3 consists of 14 residues. Deletions cut 0 bases from V and 1 base from J, with 8 bases between. Germline-derived CDR1 and CDR2 are SGHNT and YYREEE (reference sequence). TCRdb's copy holds only in-frame clones and misses some; the assay was immunoSEQ multiplex PCR. The sample has more than 150,000 clones; around 95% are singletons. On this clone itself: The target antigen is unknown.

Study-level findings and limits: Nearly half of the spike-specific TCRs reportedly recognize variant regions that carry no mutations. Clonal diversity may have been underestimated, and the donors were mostly white British, with more females than males.

The chain links TRBV5-4 to TRBJ2-7; the D is unclear. This material consisted of peripheral blood, taken on day 0 of AZD1222 vaccination. The clonotype was recovered from an adult in good health. CDR3 nucleotide sequence: TGTGCCAGCAGCTTGGGCCAGGAATCCTACGAGCAGTACTTC. It specifies CASSLGQESYEQYF.